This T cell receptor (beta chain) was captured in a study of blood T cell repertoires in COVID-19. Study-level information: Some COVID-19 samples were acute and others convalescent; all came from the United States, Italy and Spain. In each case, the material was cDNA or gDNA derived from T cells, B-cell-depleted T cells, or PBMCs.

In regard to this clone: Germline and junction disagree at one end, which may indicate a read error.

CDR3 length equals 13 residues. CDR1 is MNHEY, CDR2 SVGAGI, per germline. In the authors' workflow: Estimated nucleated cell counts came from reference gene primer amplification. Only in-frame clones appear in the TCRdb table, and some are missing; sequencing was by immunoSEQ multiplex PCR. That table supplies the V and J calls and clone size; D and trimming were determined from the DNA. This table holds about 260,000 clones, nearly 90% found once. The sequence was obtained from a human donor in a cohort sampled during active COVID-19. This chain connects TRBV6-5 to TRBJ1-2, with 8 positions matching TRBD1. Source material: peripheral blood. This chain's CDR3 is CAVRDRSVYGYTF. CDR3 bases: TGCGCGGTGAGGGACAGGTCGGTCTATGGCTACACCTTC.